The source of this TCR beta chain is a study of T-cell reconstitution after alpha-beta-depleted transplantation in children. A library of TCRbeta sequences, prepared with unique molecular identifiers, was generated. TCRdb itself ran the PCR reads through MiXCR, one entry per CDR3 protein. The sample includes approximately 490,000 distinct CDR3 sequences, roughly a tenth of them seen just once. General study results and limits: About two months after transplant, alpha-beta T cells reportedly came from several hundred expanded graft clones. Surviving recipient T cells and thymic progenitors produced the high day-60 TCRbeta diversity seen in some patients. Newly produced T cells mostly accounted for T-cell counts and diversity one year post-transplant.

This clonotype showed up many times. Its antigen is not identified. This sequence was found in a child aged 2 to 10 with inherited bone marrow failure, due to receive a stem cell transplant. The sample here was PBMCs, taken before TCRalphabeta/CD19-depleted stem cell transplant.

Here the CDR3 DNA reads TGTGCCTGGGCGTACAGGGAAGAGGAGACCCAGTACTTC. It codes for CAWAYREEETQYF. V is TRBV30 and J is TRBJ2-5; TRBD1 is a possible D gene (6 bases). The CDR3 is 13 residues long. V lost 5 bases and J 5 bases, leaving 15 bases between the germline ends. Germline V gene data show CDR1 as GTSNPN and CDR2 as SVGIG (reference sequence). Complete variable domain (other parts from reference TRBV30 and TRBJ2-5): SQTIHQWPATLVQPVGSPLSLECTVEGTSNPNLYWYRQAAGRGLQLLFYSVGIGQISSEVPQNLSASRPQDRQFILSSKKLLLSDSGFYLCAWAYREEETQYFGPGTRLLVL.